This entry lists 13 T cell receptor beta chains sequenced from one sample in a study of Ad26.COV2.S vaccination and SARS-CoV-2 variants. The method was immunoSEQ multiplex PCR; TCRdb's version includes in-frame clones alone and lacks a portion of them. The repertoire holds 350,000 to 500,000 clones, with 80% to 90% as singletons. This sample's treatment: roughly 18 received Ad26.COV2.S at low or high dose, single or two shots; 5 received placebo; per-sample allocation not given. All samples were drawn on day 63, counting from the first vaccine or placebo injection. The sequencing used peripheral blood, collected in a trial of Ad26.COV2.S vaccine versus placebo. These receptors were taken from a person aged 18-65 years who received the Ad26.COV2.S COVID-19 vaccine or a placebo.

The CDR3 coding sequence is TGTGCCAGCAGCAAGACAGGGGCAACTGGAAACACCATATATTTT. Protein: CASSKTGATGNTIYF. The chain is built from TRBV7-2 and TRBJ1-3, with 8 nucleotides matching TRBD1. The CDR3 length is 15 residues. Germline-derived CDR1 and CDR2 are SGHTA and FQGNSA. The V segment lost 5 bases and the J segment 2 bases; nucleotides outside the gene matches: 5.

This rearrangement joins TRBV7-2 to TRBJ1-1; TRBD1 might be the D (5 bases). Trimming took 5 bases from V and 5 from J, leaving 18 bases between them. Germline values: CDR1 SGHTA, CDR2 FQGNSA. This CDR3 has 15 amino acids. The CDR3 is CASSSLSRGLTEAFF. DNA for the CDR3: TGTGCCAGCAGCAGCCTCAGTCGGGGGTTGACTGAAGCTTTCTTT.

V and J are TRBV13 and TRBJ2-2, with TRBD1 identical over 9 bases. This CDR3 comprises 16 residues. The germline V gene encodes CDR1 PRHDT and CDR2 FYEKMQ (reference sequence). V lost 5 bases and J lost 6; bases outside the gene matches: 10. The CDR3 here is CASSPGQGESAGELFF. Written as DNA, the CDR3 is TGTGCCAGCAGCCCGGGACAGGGAGAGTCGGCCGGGGAGCTGTTTTTT.

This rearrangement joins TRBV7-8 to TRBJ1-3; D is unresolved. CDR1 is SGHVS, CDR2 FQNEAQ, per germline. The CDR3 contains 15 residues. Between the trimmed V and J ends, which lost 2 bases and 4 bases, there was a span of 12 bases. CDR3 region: CASSLTRVSGNTIYF. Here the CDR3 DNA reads TGTGCCAGCAGCTTAACTCGGGTGTCGGGAAACACCATATATTTT.

CDR3 sequence (DNA): TGTGCCAGCACCCTTTCCGCGGGGGGTACGAACGGGGAGCTGTTTTTT. Amino acid sequence: CASTLSAGGTNGELFF. The J gene is TRBJ2-2, the V gene TRBV27; 8 nucleotides agree with TRBD2. Germline CDR1 MNHEY, CDR2 SMNVEV (reference sequence). The CDR3 runs 16 residues. V gave up 7 bases and J gave up 7 bases; unmatched junction bases: 14.

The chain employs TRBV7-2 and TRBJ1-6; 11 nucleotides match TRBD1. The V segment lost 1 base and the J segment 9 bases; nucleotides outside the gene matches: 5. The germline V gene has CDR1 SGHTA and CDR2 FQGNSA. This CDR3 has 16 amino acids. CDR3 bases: TGTGCCAGCAGCTTAGAGGGGACAGGGGGTGGTTCACCCCTCCACTTT. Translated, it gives CASSLEGTGGGSPLHF. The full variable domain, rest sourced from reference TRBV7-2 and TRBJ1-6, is GAGVSQSPSNKVTEKGKDVELRCDPISGHTALYWYRQSLGQGLEFLIYFQGNSAPDKSGLPSDRFSAERTGGSVSTLTIQRTQQEDSAVYLCASSLEGTGGGSPLHFGNGTRLTVT.

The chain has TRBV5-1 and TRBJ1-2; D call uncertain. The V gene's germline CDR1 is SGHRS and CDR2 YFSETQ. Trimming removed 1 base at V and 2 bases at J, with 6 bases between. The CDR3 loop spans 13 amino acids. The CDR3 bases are TGCGCCAGCAGCTTGTTAAGGAACTATGGCTACACCTTC. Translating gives CASSLLRNYGYTF.

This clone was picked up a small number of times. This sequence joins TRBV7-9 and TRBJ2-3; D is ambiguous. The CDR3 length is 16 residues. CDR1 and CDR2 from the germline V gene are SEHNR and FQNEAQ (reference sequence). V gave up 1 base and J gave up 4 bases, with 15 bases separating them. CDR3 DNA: TGTGCCAGCAGCTTAGGACTTAGCAGGTTCGCAGATACGCAGTATTTT. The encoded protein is CASSLGLSRFADTQYF.

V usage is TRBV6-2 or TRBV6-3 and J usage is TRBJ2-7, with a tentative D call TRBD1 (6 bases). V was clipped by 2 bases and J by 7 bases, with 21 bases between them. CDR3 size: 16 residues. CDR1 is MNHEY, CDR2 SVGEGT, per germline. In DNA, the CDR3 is TGTGCCAGCAGTTACAACACGAGAACAGGGTTCGGGGAGCAGTACTTC. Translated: CASSYNTRTGFGEQYF.

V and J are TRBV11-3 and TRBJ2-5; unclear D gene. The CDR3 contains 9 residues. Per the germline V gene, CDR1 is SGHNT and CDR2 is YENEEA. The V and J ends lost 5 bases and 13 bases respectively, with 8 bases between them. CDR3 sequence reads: CASSPGRYF. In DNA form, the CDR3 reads TGTGCCAGCAGCCCCGGCCGGTACTTC. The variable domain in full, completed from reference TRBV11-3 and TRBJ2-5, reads EAGVVQSPRYKIIEKKQPVAFWCNPISGHNTLYWYLQNLGQGPELLIRYENEEAVDDSQLPKDRFSAERLKGVDSTLKIQPAELGDSAVYLCASSPGRYFGPGTRLLVL.

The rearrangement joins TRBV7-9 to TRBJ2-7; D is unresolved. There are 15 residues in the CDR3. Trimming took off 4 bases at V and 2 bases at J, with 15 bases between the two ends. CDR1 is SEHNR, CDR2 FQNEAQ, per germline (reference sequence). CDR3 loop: CASSSPDLAAYEQYV. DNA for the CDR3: TGTGCCAGCAGCTCGCCCGACTTGGCCGCCTACGAGCAGTACGTC.

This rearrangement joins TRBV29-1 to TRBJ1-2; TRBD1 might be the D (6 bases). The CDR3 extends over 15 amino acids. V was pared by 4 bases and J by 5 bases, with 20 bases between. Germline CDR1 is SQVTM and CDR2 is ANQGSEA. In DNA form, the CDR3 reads TGCAGCGTTGGGCACCGGGACATAGTACGATATGGCTACACCTTC. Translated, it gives CSVGHRDIVRYGYTF.

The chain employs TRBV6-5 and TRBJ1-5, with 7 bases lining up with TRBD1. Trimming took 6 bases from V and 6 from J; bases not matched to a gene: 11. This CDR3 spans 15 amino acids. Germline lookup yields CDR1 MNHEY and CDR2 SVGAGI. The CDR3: CASSPDRVDRQPQHF. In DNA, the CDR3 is TGTGCCAGCAGCCCCGACAGGGTTGACCGTCAGCCCCAGCATTTT.